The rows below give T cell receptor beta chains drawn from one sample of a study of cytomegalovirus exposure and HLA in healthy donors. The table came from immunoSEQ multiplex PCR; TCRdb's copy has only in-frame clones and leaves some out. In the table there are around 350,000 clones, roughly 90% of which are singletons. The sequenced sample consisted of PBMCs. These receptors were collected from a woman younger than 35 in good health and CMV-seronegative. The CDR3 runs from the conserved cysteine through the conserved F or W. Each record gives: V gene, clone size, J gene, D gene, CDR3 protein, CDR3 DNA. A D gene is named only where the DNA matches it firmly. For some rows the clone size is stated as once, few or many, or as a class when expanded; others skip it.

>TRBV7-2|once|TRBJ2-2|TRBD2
CASSLPWTSRAGELFF
TGTGCCAGCAGCTTACCCTGGACTAGCCGGGCCGGGGAGCTGTTTTTT
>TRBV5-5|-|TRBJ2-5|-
CASRITRDTRETQYF
TGTGCCAGCAGGATTACTCGGGACACCCGAGAGACCCAGTACTTC
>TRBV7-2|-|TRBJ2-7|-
CASSLDGQGTYEQYF
TGTGCCAGCAGCTTGGATGGGCAGGGGACCTACGAGCAGTACTTC
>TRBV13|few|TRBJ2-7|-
CASSFREYEQYF
TGTGCCAGCAGCTTCAGGGAATACGAGCAGTACTTC
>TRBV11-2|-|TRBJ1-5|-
CASSFQAGANQPQHF
TGTGCCAGCAGCTTTCAGGCAGGGGCCAATCAGCCCCAGCATTTT
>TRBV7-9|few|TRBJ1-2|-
CASRGEVGYTF
TGTGCCAGCAGGGGGGAGGTTGGCTACACCTTC
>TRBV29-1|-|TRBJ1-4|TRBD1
CSVSTGANEKLFF
TGCAGCGTCTCGACAGGGGCTAATGAAAAACTGTTTTTT
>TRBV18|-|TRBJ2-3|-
CASSPQTGSTDTQYF
TGTGCCAGCTCACCGCAAACGGGAAGCACAGATACGCAGTATTTT
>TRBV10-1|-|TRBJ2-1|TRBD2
CASSTSRLAGNNEQFF
TGCGCCAGCAGTACCTCGAGGCTAGCGGGAAACAATGAGCAGTTCTTC
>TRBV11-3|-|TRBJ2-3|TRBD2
CASSPRTSNTDTQYF
TGTGCCAGCAGCCCCCGGACTAGCAACACAGATACGCAGTATTTT
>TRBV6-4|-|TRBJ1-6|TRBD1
CASSDSGDSHNSPLHF
TGTGCCAGCAGTGACTCGGGGGACAGTCACAATTCACCCCTCCACTTT
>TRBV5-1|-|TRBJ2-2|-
CASSLGPLATGELFF
TGCGCCAGCAGCTTGGGGCCCCTTGCTACCGGGGAGCTGTTTTTT
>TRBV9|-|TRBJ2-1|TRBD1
CASSPRQGVGYNEQFF
TGTGCCAGCAGCCCCCGACAGGGAGTTGGGTACAATGAGCAGTTCTTC
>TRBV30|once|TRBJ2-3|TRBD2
CAWSSRTSGGTDTQYF
TGTGCCTGGAGTTCTCGGACTAGCGGGGGCACAGATACGCAGTATTTT
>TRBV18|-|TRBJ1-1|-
CASSPMTEMNTEAFF
TGTGCCAGCTCACCGATGACAGAGATGAACACTGAAGCTTTCTTT
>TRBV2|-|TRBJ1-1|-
CASRQAVNTEAFF
TGTGCCAGCAGACAGGCGGTGAACACTGAAGCTTTCTTT
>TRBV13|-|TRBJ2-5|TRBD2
CASSLPSGGYQETQYF
TGTGCCAGCAGCTTACCTAGCGGGGGGTACCAAGAGACCCAGTACTTC
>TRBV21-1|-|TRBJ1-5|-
CASSLINYSNQPQHF
TGTGCCAGCAGCCTTATTAATTATAGCAATCAGCCCCAGCATTTT
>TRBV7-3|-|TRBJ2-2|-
CASSVGLPGGELFF
TGTGCCAGCAGCGTTGGACTACCAGGCGGGGAGCTGTTTTTT
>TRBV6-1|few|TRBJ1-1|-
CASGEGWGTEAFF
TGTGCCAGTGGGGAGGGATGGGGCACTGAAGCTTTCTTT
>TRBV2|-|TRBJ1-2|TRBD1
CASSNRDRGQDYTF
TGTGCCAGCAGTAACCGGGACAGGGGGCAAGACTACACCTTC
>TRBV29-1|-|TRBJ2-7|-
CSVSGTYEQYF
TGCAGCGTTTCAGGGACCTACGAGCAGTACTTC
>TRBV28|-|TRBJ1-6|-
CASTGGSSYNSPLHF
TGTGCCAGTACAGGCGGTAGCTCCTATAATTCACCCCTCCACTTT
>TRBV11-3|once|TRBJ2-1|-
CASSRDSEQFF
TGTGCCAGCAGCCGGGACTCCGAGCAGTTCTTC
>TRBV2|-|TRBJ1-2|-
CASKTTGRGGYTF
TGTGCCAGTAAGACGACCGGACGGGGTGGCTACACCTTC
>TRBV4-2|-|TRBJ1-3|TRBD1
CASSQATGQSSGNTIYF
TGTGCCAGCAGCCAAGCAACGGGACAGAGCTCTGGAAACACCATATATTTT
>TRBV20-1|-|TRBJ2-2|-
CSARDSGELFF
TGCAGTGCTAGAGACAGCGGGGAGCTGTTTTTT
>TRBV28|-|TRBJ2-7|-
CASSFRRSSYEQYF
TGTGCCAGCAGTTTCAGGCGCAGCTCCTACGAGCAGTACTTC
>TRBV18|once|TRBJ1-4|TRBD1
CASSRRTGQPNEKLFF
TGTGCCAGCTCACGACGGACAGGCCAGCCTAATGAAAAACTGTTTTTT
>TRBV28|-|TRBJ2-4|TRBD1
CASSLSAGGWVNIQYF
TGTGCCAGCAGTTTATCGGCAGGGGGCTGGGTAAACATTCAGTACTTC
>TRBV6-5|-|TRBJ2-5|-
CASREILGAQYF
TGTGCCAGCAGAGAAATTCTAGGGGCCCAGTACTTC
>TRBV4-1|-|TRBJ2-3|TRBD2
CASSQDLADRGTQYF
TGCGCCAGCAGCCAAGATCTAGCGGATAGGGGCACGCAGTATTTT
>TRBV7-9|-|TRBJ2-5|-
CASSLVRGDQETQYF
TGTGCCAGCAGCTTAGTGCGGGGCGACCAAGAGACCCAGTACTTC
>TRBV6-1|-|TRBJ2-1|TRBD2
CASSPTSGEYNEQFF
TGTGCCAGCAGTCCGACTAGCGGGGAGTACAATGAGCAGTTCTTC
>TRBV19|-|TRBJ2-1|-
CASSIVWPGGYNEQFF
TGTGCCAGTAGTATAGTTTGGCCCGGCGGGTACAATGAGCAGTTCTTC
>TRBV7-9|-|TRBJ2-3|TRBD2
CASSLGSSGGDTQYF
TGTGCCAGCAGCTTAGGCAGTAGCGGGGGTGATACGCAGTATTTT
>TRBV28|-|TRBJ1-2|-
CASSPGYLYGYTF
TGTGCCAGCAGTCCCGGGTACCTTTATGGCTACACCTTC
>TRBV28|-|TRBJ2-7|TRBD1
CASSLRQGAYEQYF
TGTGCCAGCAGTTTACGACAGGGGGCTTACGAGCAGTACTTC
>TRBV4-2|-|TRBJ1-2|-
CASSQAGGRDYGYTF
TGTGCCAGCAGCCAAGCCGGGGGGCGCGACTATGGCTACACCTTC
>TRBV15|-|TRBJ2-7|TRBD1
CATSSLGQGETYEQYF
TGTGCCACCAGCAGCCTGGGACAGGGTGAAACCTACGAGCAGTACTTC
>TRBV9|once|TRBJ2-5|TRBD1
CASSEDRGGGETQYF
TGTGCCAGCAGCGAGGACAGGGGAGGTGGAGAGACCCAGTACTTC